This T cell receptor beta chain comes out of a study of CD8 T cells in Susac syndrome. The CDR3 covers 17 residues. The germline V gene has CDR1 SGHRS and CDR2 YFSETQ. V was clipped by 5 bases and J by 3 bases; unmatched bases: 12. The authors sequenced TCR beta from blood CD8+ and CD4+ T cells. Negative isolation yielded CD4+ and CD8+ T cells, and FACS enriched TEMRA cells. With random hexamers, reverse transcription was performed on 0.5 to 1 ug of RNA. Amplification of TCR beta CDR3 spanned 54 Vbeta and 13 Jbeta via immunoSEQ multiplex PCR. TCRdb reprocessed the immunoSEQ multiplex PCR reads with MiXCR, giving one entry per CDR3 protein. The repertoire holds about 69,000 distinct CDR3 sequences, with 85% to 95% as singletons.

The TCR comes from a human donor in good health. Sequenced material: CD8+ T cells from PBMCs. V is TRBV5-1 and J is TRBJ2-5; 11 bases are shared with TRBD2. The CDR3 is CASRTYLAGGLEETQYF. As DNA, the CDR3 is TGCGCCAGCAGGACTTATCTAGCGGGGGGCCTTGAAGAGACCCAGTACTTC.